Below, 14 T cell receptor beta chains from the same sample are listed, as sequenced in a study of T cell repertoires in cytomegalovirus infection (dated by TCRdb to between 2018 and 2021). The sample's treatment or condition label, in plain terms: in vitro stimulation with specific CMV peptide epitopes to enrich CMV-specific T cells. These receptors are not linked to any known antigen. The sequencer listed for this sample is Illumina HiSeq 1500. TCRdb took the public reads, trimmed them with fastp at Q25, ran MiXCR for clone calling and kept in-frame beta chains. Entries that share a CDR3 protein sequence are merged under the most common genes and DNA. For this sample there are 300,000 or so distinct CDR3 sequences; 20% to 25% appear just once. 10% to 15% of the sample lies in the top ten. The sequencing used cultured PBMCs, collected from culture after CMV antigen stimulation. These TCRs come from a human donor in good health (CMV status not recorded). Some clones in this sample may be carry-over from other donors' samples.

This chain links TRBV7-8 with TRBJ1-2, with 12 nucleotides matching TRBD1. The CDR3 length is 17 residues. Germline V CDR1 and CDR2: SGHVS, FQNEAQ. Trimming took 3 bases from V and 0 from J; bases not matched to a gene: 5. In DNA form, the CDR3 reads TGTGCCAGCAGCTTCGGGACAGGGGGCCTAGCTAACTATGGCTACACCTTC. Residues: CASSFGTGGLANYGYTF. Drawing the rest from reference TRBV7-8 and TRBJ1-2, the complete variable domain is GAGVSQSPRYKVAKRGQDVALRCDPISGHVSLFWYQQALGQGPEFLTYFQNEAQLDKSGLPSDRFFAERPEGSVSTLKIQRTQQEDSAVYLCASSFGTGGLANYGYTFGSGTRLTVV.

There are many counts of this clonotype. This sequence joins TRBV7-8 and TRBJ1-4, with a tentative D call TRBD1 (6 bases). The CDR3 consists of 16 residues. Germline CDR1 and CDR2: SGHVS and FQNEAQ. The V end was cut by 2 bases, the J end by 6 bases, with 16 bases between. The CDR3 coding sequence is TGTGCCAGCAGCTTATCGGGGGGCATGAAGGATGAAAAACTGTTTTTT. This gives the protein CASSLSGGMKDEKLFF.

This clonotype was counted a single time. This chain uses TRBV30 with TRBJ1-1, with 7 bases lining up with TRBD1. CDR1 and CDR2 from the germline V gene are GTSNPN and SVGIG (reference sequence). Trimming at V came to 0 bases and at J to 5 bases, leaving 3 bases not matched to a gene. The CDR3 contains 13 residues. The CDR3 sequence is CAWSVQGRTEAFF. As DNA, the CDR3 is TGTGCCTGGAGTGTACAGGGGAGGACTGAAGCTTTCTTT. Complete variable domain (other parts from reference TRBV30 and TRBJ1-1): SQTIHQWPATLVQPVGSPLSLECTVEGTSNPNLYWYRQAAGRGLQLLFYSVGIGQISSEVPQNLSASRPQDRQFILSSKKLLLSDSGFYLCAWSVQGRTEAFFGQGTRLTVV.

This clonotype was recorded at least ten times. The gene calls are TRBV7-2 and TRBJ2-2, with TRBD2 as a possible D gene (5 bases). This CDR3 is 17 amino acids long. Germline V gives CDR1 SGHTA, CDR2 FQGNSA. V was clipped by 2 bases and J by 2 bases, with 15 bases between them. The CDR3 reads CASSLLNPSLNTGELFF. CDR3 bases: TGTGCCAGCAGCTTACTGAATCCTAGCCTTAACACCGGGGAGCTGTTTTTT.

V and J are TRBV20-1 and TRBJ2-5; D possibly matches TRBD1 or TRBD2 (5 bases each). Germline V gene lookup returns CDR1 DFQATT and CDR2 SNEGSKA (reference sequence). V was trimmed by 4 bases and J by 3 bases, leaving 21 bases between them. CDR3 size: 16 residues. CDR3 coding DNA: TGCAGTGCTACGTCAACCCACCGGGACCATAAAGAGACCCAGTACTTC. Translating gives CSATSTHRDHKETQYF.

This clonotype has ten or more counts. V usage is TRBV7-6 and J usage is TRBJ2-7; 11 bases map to TRBD1. From germline, CDR1 is SGHVS and CDR2 FNYEAQ. CDR3 length: 14 amino acids. With 5 bases clipped from V and 7 bases from J, the junction kept 7 bases outside the gene matches. DNA of the CDR3: TGTGCCAGCAGCCCCGGACAGGGGGCGAGGGAGCAGTACTTC. Translation gives CASSPGQGAREQYF.

This clonotype was observed a few times. The genes are TRBV20-1 and TRBJ2-3; 7 bases agree with TRBD1. V was clipped by 0 bases and J by 3 bases; unmatched bases: 12. Per germline, CDR1 DFQATT and CDR2 SNEGSKA (reference sequence). This CDR3 is built from 17 residues. CDR3 coding DNA: TGCAGTGCTAGAGATCGGACAGGAGCAGGGGGTACAGATACGCAGTATTTT. Its translation: CSARDRTGAGGTDTQYF.

The gene calls are TRBV28 and TRBJ2-1; 7 positions agree with TRBD1. V shed 4 bases, J shed 6 bases, and the junction held 12 bases outside the gene matches. This CDR3 is built from 16 residues. Germline V lookup: CDR1 MDHEN, CDR2 SYDVKM. Here the CDR3 reads CASSYFDRALGNEQFF. The DNA for the CDR3 is TGTGCCAGCAGTTACTTCGACAGGGCTTTAGGCAATGAGCAGTTCTTC. The full variable domain, completed using reference TRBV28 and TRBJ2-1, is DVKVTQSSRYLVKRTGEKVFLECVQDMDHENMFWYRQDPGLGLRLIYFSYDVKMKEKGDIPEGYSVSREKKERFSLILESASTNQTSMYLCASSYFDRALGNEQFFGPGTRLTVL.

This clonotype turned up a few times. This chain joins TRBV6-2 or TRBV6-3 and TRBJ2-5; 7 bases are shared with TRBD1. Germline loops: CDR1 MNHEY, CDR2 SVGEGT. V lost 6 bases, J lost 5 bases, and 6 bases stayed unmatched. CDR3 size: 13 residues. CDR3 residues: CASRTTGLETQYF. CDR3 DNA sequence: TGTGCCAGCAGGACGACAGGGTTGGAGACCCAGTACTTC.

This chain connects TRBV7-6 to TRBJ2-1; D may be TRBD2 (5 bases). V shed 0 bases and J shed 9 bases, with 18 bases lying between them. The CDR3 length is 16 residues. Per germline, CDR1 SGHVS and CDR2 FNYEAQ. The CDR3 region has the DNA TGTGCCAGCAGCTTAGCGTGGGAGTCGGGTCGGGGTGAGCAGTTCTTC. As protein: CASSLAWESGRGEQFF.

This clonotype was observed many times. The chain joins TRBV6-2 or TRBV6-3 to TRBJ1-1; a possible D gene is TRBD1 (5 bases). CDR3 length equals 13 residues. Trimming removed 0 bases at V and 5 bases at J, with 7 bases between. Germline V CDR1 and CDR2: MNHEY, SVGEGT. The CDR3 region has the DNA TGTGCCAGCAGTTACTCCGGGACTACTGAAGCTTTCTTT. Amino acids: CASSYSGTTEAFF.

This clonotype occurred a few times. V is TRBV12-3 or TRBV12-4 and J is TRBJ1-1; 7 positions agree with TRBD1. The trim removed 3 bases at V and 8 bases at J, leaving 12 bases unmatched. The CDR3 covers 15 residues. The CDR3 nucleotides read TGTGCCAGCAGTTTTGGGGCAATTACGGGACAGGAAGCTTTCTTT. Protein: CASSFGAITGQEAFF.

The gene calls are TRBV6-6 and TRBJ2-7, with 8 positions matching TRBD2. With V trimmed by 5 bases and J by 5 bases, 5 bases remained unmatched. The germline V gene has CDR1 MNHNY and CDR2 SVGAGI (reference sequence). The CDR3 spans 13 residues. CDR3 residues: CASSRSGSHEQYF. CDR3 nucleotides: TGTGCCAGCAGTAGGAGCGGGAGCCACGAGCAGTACTTC.

This clonotype was counted only a few times. The rearrangement uses TRBV3-1 and TRBJ1-2; a possible D gene is TRBD1 (5 bases). Deletions cut 2 bases from V and 3 bases from J, with 10 bases between. Looked up from germline, CDR1 is LGHDT and CDR2 is YNNKEL (reference sequence). The CDR3 contains 14 residues. The CDR3 DNA reads TGTGCCAGCAGCCAAAGGGGTGGAGACTATGGCTACACCTTC. It codes for CASSQRGGDYGYTF.